This T cell receptor (beta chain) was documented in a study of T cell repertoires in aging, cancer and after chemotherapy. About the research overall: Over several months to years, re-sampled healthy donor repertoires clearly shared clones.

CDR3 length equals 13 residues. V was clipped by 7 bases and J by 4 bases; unmatched bases: 5. Germline V gene data show CDR1 as MNHEY and CDR2 as SVGEGT. A mixed TRB-A/B primer pool amplified rearranged TRB by multiplex touch-down PCR. One entry per CDR3 protein results from TCRdb running MiXCR on the multiplex PCR reads. Of more than 10,000 distinct CDR3 sequences in the sample, 26% were seen once. Amplification of TCR beta used genomic DNA extracted from peripheral blood. Sequencing was carried out using blood. The clonotype comes from a human donor in good health. The J gene is TRBJ2-7, the V gene TRBV6-2 or TRBV6-3, with 9 bases fitting TRBD2. CDR3 DNA: TGTGCCAGCACCGTGGGACTAGCATACGAGCAGTACTTC. Translated, it gives CASTVGLAYEQYF.